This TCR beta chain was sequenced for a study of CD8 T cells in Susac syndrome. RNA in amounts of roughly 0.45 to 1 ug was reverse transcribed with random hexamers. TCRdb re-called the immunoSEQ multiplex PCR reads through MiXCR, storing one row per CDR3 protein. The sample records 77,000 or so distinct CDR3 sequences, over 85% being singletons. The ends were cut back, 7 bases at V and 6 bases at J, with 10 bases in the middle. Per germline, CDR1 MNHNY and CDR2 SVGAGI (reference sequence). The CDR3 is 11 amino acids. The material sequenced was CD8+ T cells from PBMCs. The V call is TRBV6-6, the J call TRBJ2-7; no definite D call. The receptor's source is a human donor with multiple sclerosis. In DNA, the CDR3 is TGTGCCAGCACAGAATCCGGCGAGCAGTACTTC. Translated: CASTESGEQYF.